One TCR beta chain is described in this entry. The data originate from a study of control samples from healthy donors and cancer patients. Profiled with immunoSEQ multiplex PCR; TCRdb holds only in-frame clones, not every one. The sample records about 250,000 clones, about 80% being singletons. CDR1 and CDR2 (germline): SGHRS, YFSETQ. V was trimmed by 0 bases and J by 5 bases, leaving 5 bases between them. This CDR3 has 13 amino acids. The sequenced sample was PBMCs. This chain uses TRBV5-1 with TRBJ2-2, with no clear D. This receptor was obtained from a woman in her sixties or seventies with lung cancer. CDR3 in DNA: TGCGCCAGCAGCTTGGCTGGGACCGGGGAGCTGTTTTTT. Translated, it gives CASSLAGTGELFF.